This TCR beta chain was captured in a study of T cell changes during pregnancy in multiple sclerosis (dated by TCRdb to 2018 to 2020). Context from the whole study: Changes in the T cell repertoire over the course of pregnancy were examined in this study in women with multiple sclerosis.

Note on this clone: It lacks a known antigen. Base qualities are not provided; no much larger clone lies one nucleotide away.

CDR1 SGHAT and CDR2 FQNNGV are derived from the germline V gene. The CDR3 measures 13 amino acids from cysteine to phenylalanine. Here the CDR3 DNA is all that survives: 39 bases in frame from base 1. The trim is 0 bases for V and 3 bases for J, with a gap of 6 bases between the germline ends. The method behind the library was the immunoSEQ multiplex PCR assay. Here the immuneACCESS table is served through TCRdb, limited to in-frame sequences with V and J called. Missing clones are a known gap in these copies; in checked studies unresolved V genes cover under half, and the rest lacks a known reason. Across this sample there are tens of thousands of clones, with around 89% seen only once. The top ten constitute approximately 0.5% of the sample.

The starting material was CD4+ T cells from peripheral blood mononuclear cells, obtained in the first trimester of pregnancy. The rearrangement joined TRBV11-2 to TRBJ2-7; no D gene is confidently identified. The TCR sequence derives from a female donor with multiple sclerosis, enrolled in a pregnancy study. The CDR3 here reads CASSLERLYEQYF. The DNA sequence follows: TGTGCCAGCAGCTTAGAAAGACTCTACGAGCAGTACTTC.